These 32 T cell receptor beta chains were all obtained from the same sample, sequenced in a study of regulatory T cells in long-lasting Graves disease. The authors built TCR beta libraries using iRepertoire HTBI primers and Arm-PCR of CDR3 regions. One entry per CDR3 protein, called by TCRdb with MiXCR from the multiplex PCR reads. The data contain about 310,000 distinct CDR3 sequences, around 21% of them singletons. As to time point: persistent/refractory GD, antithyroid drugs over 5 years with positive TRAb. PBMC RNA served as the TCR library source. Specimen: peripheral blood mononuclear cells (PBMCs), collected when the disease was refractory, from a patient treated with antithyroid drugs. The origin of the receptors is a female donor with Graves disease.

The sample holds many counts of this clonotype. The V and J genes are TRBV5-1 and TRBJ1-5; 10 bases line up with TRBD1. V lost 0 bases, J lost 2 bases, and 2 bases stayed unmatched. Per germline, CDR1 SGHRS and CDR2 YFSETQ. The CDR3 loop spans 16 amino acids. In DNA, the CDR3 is TGCGCCAGCAGCTTGGGGGACAGGGGTGGCAATCAGCCCCAGCATTTT. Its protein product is CASSLGDRGGNQPQHF.

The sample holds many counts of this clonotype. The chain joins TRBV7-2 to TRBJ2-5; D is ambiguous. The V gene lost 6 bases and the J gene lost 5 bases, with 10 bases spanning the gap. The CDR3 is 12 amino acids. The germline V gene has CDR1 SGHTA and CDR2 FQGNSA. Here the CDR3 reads CASSSVRETQYF. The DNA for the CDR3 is TGTGCCAGCAGTTCAGTGAGGGAGACCCAGTACTTC.

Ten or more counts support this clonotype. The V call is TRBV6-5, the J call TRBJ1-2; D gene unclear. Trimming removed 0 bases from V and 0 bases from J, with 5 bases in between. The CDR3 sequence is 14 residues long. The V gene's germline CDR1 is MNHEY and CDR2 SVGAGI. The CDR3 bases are TGTGCCAGCAGTTACTCGTTCCCTAACTATGGCTACACCTTC. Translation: CASSYSFPNYGYTF.

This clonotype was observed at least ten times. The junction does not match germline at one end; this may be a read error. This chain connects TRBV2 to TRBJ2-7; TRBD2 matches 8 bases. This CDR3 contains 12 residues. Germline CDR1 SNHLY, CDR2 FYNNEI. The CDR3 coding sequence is TGTGCCAGCAGTGATTTAGGGACTAGTCCGCACTTC. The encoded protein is CASSDLGTSPHF.

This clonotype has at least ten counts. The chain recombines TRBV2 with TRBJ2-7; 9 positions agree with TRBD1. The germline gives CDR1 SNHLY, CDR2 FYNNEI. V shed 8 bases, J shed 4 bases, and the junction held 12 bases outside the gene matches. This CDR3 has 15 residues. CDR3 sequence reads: CASAPGQGLLYEQYF. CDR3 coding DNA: TGTGCCAGCGCTCCGGGACAGGGCCTTTTATACGAGCAGTACTTC.

In DNA, the CDR3 is TGTGCCAGCAGCCGCCGGGACAGAAGCACAGATACGCAGTATTTT. Translated: CASSRRDRSTDTQYF. The chain recombines TRBV7-2 with TRBJ2-3; the match to TRBD1 covers 7 bases. Germline-derived CDR1 and CDR2 are SGHTA and FQGNSA. Trimming removed 5 bases from V and 0 bases from J; junction bases left unmatched: 5. This CDR3 has 15 amino acids.

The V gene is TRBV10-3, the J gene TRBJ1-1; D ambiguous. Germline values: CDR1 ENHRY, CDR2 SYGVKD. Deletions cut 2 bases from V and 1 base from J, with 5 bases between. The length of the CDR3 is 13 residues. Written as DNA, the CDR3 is TGTGCCATCAGTGAGCAAGGGAACACTGAAGCTTTCTTT. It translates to CAISEQGNTEAFF.

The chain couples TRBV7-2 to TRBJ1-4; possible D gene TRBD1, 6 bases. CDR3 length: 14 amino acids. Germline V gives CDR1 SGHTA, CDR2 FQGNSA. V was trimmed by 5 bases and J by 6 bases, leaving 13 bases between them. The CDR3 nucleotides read TGTGCCAGCAGCCTGGGACACAGCGATGAAAAACTGTTTTTT. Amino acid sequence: CASSLGHSDEKLFF.

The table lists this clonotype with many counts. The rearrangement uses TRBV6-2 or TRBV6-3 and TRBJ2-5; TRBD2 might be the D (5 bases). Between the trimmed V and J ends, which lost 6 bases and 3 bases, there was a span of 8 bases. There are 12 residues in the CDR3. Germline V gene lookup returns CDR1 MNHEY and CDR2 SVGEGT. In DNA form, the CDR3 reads TGTGCCAGCAGCTCAGCGGAAGAGACCCAGTACTTC. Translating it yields CASSSAEETQYF.

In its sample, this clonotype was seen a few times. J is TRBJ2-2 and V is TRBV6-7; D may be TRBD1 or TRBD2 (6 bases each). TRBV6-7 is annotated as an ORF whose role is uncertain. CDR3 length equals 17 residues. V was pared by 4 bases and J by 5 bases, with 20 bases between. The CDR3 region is CASSWPLPGARTGELFF. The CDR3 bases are TGTGCCAGCAGTTGGCCGCTGCCGGGGGCGCGAACCGGGGAGCTGTTTTTT.

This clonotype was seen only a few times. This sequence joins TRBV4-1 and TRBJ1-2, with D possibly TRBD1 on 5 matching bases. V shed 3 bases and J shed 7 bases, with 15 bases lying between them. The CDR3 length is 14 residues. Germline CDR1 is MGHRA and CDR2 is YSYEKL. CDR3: CASSQTARITGYTF. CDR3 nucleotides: TGCGCCAGCAGCCAGACAGCCCGTATAACTGGCTACACCTTC.

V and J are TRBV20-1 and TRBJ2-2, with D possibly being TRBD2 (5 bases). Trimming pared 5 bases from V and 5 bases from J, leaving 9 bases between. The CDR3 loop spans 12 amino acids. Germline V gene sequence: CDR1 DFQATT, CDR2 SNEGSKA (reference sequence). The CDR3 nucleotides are TGCAGTGCTGAAAGGACTACCGGGGAGCTGTTTTTT. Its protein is CSAERTTGELFF.

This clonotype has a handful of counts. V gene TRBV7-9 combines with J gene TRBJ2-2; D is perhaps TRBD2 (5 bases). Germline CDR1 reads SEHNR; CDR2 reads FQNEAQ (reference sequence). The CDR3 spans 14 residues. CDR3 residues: CAARAAPNTGELFF. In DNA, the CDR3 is TGTGCGGCGCGGGCAGCCCCGAACACCGGGGAGCTGTTTTTT.

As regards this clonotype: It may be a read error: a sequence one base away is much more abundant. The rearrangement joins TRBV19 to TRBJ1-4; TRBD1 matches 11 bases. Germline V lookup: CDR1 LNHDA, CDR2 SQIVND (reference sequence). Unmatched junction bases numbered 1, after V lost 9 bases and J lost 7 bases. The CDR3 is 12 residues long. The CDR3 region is CASGTGGEKLFF. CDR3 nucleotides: TGTGCCAGCGGGACAGGGGGTGAAAAACTGTTTTTT.

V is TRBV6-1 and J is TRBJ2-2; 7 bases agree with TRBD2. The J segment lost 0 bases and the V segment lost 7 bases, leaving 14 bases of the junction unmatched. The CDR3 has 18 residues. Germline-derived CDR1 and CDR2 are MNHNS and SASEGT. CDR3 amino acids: CASTQVGYAGANTGELFF. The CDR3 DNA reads TGTGCCAGCACCCAAGTCGGATATGCGGGAGCGAACACCGGGGAGCTGTTTTTT.

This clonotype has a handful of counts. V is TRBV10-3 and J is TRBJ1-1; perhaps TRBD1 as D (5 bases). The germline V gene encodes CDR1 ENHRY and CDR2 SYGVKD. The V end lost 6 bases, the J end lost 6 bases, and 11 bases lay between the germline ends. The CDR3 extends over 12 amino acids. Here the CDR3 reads CAIRGVGAEAFF. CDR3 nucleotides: TGTGCCATCAGGGGCGTGGGGGCTGAAGCTTTCTTT.

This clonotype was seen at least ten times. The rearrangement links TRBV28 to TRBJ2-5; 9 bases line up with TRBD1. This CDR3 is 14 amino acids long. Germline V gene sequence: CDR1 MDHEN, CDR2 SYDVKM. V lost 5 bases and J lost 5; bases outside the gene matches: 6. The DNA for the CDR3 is TGTGCCAGCAGTGTGGCCGGGACAGGGGAGACCCAGTACTTC. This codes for CASSVAGTGETQYF.

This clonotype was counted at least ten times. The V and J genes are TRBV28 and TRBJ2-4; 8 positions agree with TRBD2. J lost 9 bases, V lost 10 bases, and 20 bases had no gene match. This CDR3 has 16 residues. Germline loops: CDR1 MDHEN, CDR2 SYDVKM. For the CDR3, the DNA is TGTGCCACCCGCGAAGGCCTAGCGGGTCGGTTTGGCATTCAGTACTTC. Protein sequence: CATREGLAGRFGIQYF.

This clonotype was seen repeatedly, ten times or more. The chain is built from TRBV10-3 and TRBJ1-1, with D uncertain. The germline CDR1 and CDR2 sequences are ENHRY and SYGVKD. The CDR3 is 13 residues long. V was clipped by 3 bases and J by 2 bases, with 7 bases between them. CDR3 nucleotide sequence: TGTGCCATCAGTGAATACGAAAACACTGAAGCTTTCTTT. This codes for CAISEYENTEAFF.

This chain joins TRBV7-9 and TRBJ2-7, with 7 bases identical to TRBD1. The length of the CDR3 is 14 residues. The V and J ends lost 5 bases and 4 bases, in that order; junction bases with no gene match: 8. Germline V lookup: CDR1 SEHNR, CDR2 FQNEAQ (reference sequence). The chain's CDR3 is CASSHRDSVYEQYF. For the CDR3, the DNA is TGTGCCAGCAGCCACCGGGACAGTGTTTACGAGCAGTACTTC.

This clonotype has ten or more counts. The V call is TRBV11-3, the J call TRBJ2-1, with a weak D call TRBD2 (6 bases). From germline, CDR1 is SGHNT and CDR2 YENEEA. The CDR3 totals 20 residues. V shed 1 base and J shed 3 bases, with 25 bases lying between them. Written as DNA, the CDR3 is TGTGCCAGCAGCTTAGGCGGTGGTAGCGGAGGAGAAACTGACTACAATGAGCAGTTCTTC. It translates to CASSLGGGSGGETDYNEQFF.

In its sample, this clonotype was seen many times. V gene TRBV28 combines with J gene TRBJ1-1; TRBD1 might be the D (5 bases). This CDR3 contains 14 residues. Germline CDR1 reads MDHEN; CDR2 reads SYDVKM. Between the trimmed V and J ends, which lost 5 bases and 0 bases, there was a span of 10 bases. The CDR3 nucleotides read TGTGCCAGCAGTCGACAGACCATGAACACTGAAGCTTTCTTT. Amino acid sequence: CASSRQTMNTEAFF.

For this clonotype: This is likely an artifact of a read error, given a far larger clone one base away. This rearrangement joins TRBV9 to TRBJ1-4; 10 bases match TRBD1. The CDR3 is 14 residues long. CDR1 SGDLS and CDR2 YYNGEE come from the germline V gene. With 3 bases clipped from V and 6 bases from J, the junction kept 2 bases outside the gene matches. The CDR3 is CASSAGTGDEKLFF. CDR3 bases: TGTGCCAGCAGCGCCGGGACAGGGGATGAAAAACTGTTTTTT.

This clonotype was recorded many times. This chain's CDR3 is CASSEGKGVASQYGYTF. The CDR3 DNA follows: TGTGCCAGCAGTGAAGGCAAAGGGGTCGCGTCTCAATATGGCTACACCTTC. This chain connects TRBV2 to TRBJ1-2; a possible D gene is TRBD1 (5 bases). The CDR3 consists of 17 residues. Germline V gene data show CDR1 as SNHLY and CDR2 as FYNNEI. Trimming took 1 base from V and 5 from J, leaving 20 bases between them.

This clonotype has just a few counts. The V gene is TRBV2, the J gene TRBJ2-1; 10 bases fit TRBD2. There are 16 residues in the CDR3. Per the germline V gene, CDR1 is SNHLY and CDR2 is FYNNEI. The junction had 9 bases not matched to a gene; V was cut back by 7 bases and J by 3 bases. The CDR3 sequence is CASNERTSGYYNEQFF. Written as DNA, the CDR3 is TGTGCCAGCAATGAGAGGACTAGCGGATACTACAATGAGCAGTTCTTC.

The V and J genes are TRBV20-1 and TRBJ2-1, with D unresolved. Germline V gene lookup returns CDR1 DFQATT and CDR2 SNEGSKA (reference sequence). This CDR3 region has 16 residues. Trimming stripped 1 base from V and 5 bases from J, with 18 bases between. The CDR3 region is CSARVGYRTGNNEQFF. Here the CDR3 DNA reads TGCAGTGCTAGAGTTGGCTATCGAACCGGAAACAATGAGCAGTTCTTC.

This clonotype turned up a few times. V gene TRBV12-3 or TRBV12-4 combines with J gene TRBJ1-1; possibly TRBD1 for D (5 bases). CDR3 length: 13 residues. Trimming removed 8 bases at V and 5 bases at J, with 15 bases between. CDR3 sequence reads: CASLWDGGTEAFF. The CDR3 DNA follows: TGTGCCAGCCTGTGGGACGGTGGGACTGAAGCTTTCTTT.

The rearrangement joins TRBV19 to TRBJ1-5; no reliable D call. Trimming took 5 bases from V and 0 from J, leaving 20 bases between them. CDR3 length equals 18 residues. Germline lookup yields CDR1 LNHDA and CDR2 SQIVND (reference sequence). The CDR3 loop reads CASSYGEAGLYSNQPQHF. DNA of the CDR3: TGTGCCAGTAGTTATGGGGAGGCAGGACTATATAGCAATCAGCCCCAGCATTTT.

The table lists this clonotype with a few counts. DNA of the CDR3: TGTGCCAGCAGCTGGGACCGGGGGAACGGCTACACCTTC. It specifies CASSWDRGNGYTF. The chain is built from TRBV7-9 and TRBJ1-2, with a tentative D call TRBD1 (5 bases). V lost 4 bases, J lost 8 bases, and 14 bases lay in between. There are 13 residues in the CDR3. Germline V CDR1 and CDR2: SEHNR, FQNEAQ (reference sequence).

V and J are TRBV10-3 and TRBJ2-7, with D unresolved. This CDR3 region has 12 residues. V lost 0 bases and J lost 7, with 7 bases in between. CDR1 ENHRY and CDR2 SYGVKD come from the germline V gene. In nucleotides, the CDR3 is TGTGCCATCAGTGAGTCGACGGAAGAGCAGTACTTC. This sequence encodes CAISESTEEQYF.

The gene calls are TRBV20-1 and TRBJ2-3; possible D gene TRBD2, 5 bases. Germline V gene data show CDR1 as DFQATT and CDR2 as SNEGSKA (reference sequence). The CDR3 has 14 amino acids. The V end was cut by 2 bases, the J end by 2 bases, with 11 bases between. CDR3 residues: CSARRSGYTDTQYF. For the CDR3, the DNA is TGCAGTGCTAGAAGGTCGGGGTACACAGATACGCAGTATTTT.

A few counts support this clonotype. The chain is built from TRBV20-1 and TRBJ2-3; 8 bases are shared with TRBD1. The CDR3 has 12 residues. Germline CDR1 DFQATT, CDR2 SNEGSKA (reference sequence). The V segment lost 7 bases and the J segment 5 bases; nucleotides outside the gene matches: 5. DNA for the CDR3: TGCAGTGGTCAGGGGGCTGTAGATACGCAGTATTTT. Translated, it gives CSGQGAVDTQYF.